This entry is about one TCR beta chain. This CDR3 contains 15 residues. The record originates from a study of T cell changes during pregnancy in multiple sclerosis. Clones were sequenced by immunoSEQ multiplex PCR, and TCRdb holds only the in-frame ones, with some missing. The sample consists of about 66,000 clones, 90% to 95% of them appearing once. Sample: CD8+ T cells from peripheral blood mononuclear cells, taken before pregnancy. The chain is built from TRBV21-1 and TRBJ1-4; the table's D call of TRBD1 was not tested on the DNA. TRBV21-1 is recorded as a pseudogene. The receptor was derived from a female donor with multiple sclerosis, enrolled in a pregnancy study. Here the CDR3 reads CASSKGDRDKEKLFF. The CDR3 region has the DNA TGTGCCAGCAGCAAAGGTGACAGGGACAAAGAAAAACTGTTTTTT.